A selection of T cell receptor beta chains follows, all from one sample in a study of T cell repertoires in aging, cancer and after chemotherapy. TCRdb ran MiXCR on the multiplex PCR reads and lists one entry per CDR3 protein. The table has 4,500 to 5,500 distinct CDR3 sequences, about a quarter seen once. Material for sequencing was blood. The source of these receptors is a human donor with a solid tumor. CDR3s include the opening cysteine and the closing phenylalanine or tryptophan. A D gene is named only where the DNA matches it firmly. The size entry is marked missing in some rows and otherwise reads once, few, many or a size class.

clone_size: -
d_call: -
j_call: TRBJ2-1
v_call: TRBV27
cdr3_aa: CASSDLRPGPYNEQFF
cdr3_nt: TGTGCCAGCAGTGATTTGCGCCCGGGACCATACAATGAGCAGTTCTTC

clone_size: medium-sized
d_call: -
j_call: TRBJ2-7
v_call: TRBV27
cdr3_aa: CASSLSGFSYEQYF
cdr3_nt: TGTGCCAGCAGTTTGTCAGGGTTCAGCTACGAGCAGTACTTC

clone_size: -
d_call: -
j_call: TRBJ2-6
v_call: TRBV7-2
cdr3_aa: CASSLALLGANVLTF
cdr3_nt: TGTGCCAGCAGCTTAGCCTTACTGGGGGCCAACGTCCTGACTTTC

clone_size: -
d_call: TRBD2
j_call: TRBJ2-2
v_call: TRBV5-1
cdr3_aa: CASSLTSGTGELFF
cdr3_nt: TGCGCCAGCAGCTTGACTAGCGGCACCGGGGAGCTGTTTTTT

clone_size: few
d_call: TRBD2
j_call: TRBJ2-7
v_call: TRBV20-1
cdr3_aa: CSAKTSGVYEQYF
cdr3_nt: TGCAGTGCTAAGACTAGCGGGGTCTACGAGCAGTACTTC

clone_size: -
d_call: TRBD2
j_call: TRBJ2-3
v_call: TRBV5-6
cdr3_aa: CASSVGLAGKGTDTQYF
cdr3_nt: TGTGCCAGCAGCGTTGGACTAGCGGGAAAGGGCACAGATACGCAGTATTTT

clone_size: few
d_call: -
j_call: TRBJ2-1
v_call: TRBV6-1
cdr3_aa: CATSENLRPPHNEQFF
cdr3_nt: TGTGCCACCTCTGAAAACCTCCGACCCCCTCACAATGAGCAGTTCTTC

clone_size: few
d_call: -
j_call: TRBJ1-1
v_call: TRBV6-4
cdr3_aa: CASSNRVDTEAFF
cdr3_nt: TGTGCCAGCAGTAACAGGGTTGACACTGAAGCTTTCTTT

clone_size: medium-sized
d_call: -
j_call: TRBJ1-5
v_call: TRBV19
cdr3_aa: CASMEKGRGSNQPQHF
cdr3_nt: TGTGCCAGTATGGAGAAAGGAAGGGGTAGCAATCAGCCCCAGCATTTT

clone_size: medium-sized
d_call: -
j_call: TRBJ2-5
v_call: TRBV19
cdr3_aa: CASSARTPVQETQYF
cdr3_nt: TGTGCCAGTAGTGCTCGGACACCAGTACAAGAGACCCAGTACTTC

clone_size: -
d_call: -
j_call: TRBJ1-2
v_call: TRBV20-1
cdr3_aa: CSASEYSEGYTF
cdr3_nt: TGCAGTGCTAGCGAGTACTCGGAGGGCTACACCTTC

clone_size: medium-sized
d_call: TRBD1
j_call: TRBJ2-6
v_call: TRBV7-2
cdr3_aa: CASSLVAGQGTGANVLTF
cdr3_nt: TGTGCCAGCAGCTTAGTCGCTGGACAGGGGACTGGGGCCAACGTCCTGACTTTC

clone_size: -
d_call: -
j_call: TRBJ2-3
v_call: TRBV12-3/TRBV12-4
cdr3_aa: CVSSLGAADTQYF
cdr3_nt: TGTGTCAGCAGTTTAGGGGCAGCGGATACGCAGTATTTT

clone_size: medium-sized
d_call: TRBD1
j_call: TRBJ2-7
v_call: TRBV27
cdr3_aa: CASSGTGGYEQYF
cdr3_nt: TGTGCCAGCAGCGGGACAGGGGGATACGAGCAGTACTTC

clone_size: medium-sized
d_call: TRBD2
j_call: TRBJ2-3
v_call: TRBV24-1
cdr3_aa: CATSDTTTGGDTQYF
cdr3_nt: TGTGCCACCAGTGATACTACCACGGGGGGAGATACGCAGTATTTT

clone_size: -
d_call: -
j_call: TRBJ2-5
v_call: TRBV5-6
cdr3_aa: CASSVQVRTQETQYF
cdr3_nt: TGTGCCAGCAGCGTTCAGGTTAGAACACAAGAGACCCAGTACTTC

clone_size: -
d_call: -
j_call: TRBJ1-2
v_call: TRBV14
cdr3_aa: CASSQDLNGAIYGYTF
cdr3_nt: TGTGCCAGCAGCCAAGATCTGAACGGAGCGATCTATGGCTACACCTTC

clone_size: few
d_call: -
j_call: TRBJ2-7
v_call: TRBV24-1
cdr3_aa: CATSDGLSGGYEQYF
cdr3_nt: TGTGCCACCAGTGATGGCCTCTCAGGGGGGTACGAGCAGTACTTC

clone_size: -
d_call: TRBD1
j_call: TRBJ2-2
v_call: TRBV6-1
cdr3_aa: CASSAGQGTGELFF
cdr3_nt: TGTGCCAGCAGTGCGGGACAGGGCACCGGGGAGCTGTTTTTT

clone_size: -
d_call: -
j_call: TRBJ2-5
v_call: TRBV12-3/TRBV12-4
cdr3_aa: CASSLAQEETQYF
cdr3_nt: TGTGCCAGCAGTTTAGCTCAGGAGGAGACCCAGTACTTC

clone_size: -
d_call: -
j_call: TRBJ2-3
v_call: TRBV6-5
cdr3_aa: CASSVDSHTDTQYF
cdr3_nt: TGTGCCAGCAGTGTTGACAGTCACACAGATACGCAGTATTTT

clone_size: -
d_call: TRBD2
j_call: TRBJ2-3
v_call: TRBV25-1
cdr3_aa: CASSDLSGASTDTQYF
cdr3_nt: TGTGCCAGCAGTGATCTCAGCGGGGCTAGCACAGATACGCAGTATTTT